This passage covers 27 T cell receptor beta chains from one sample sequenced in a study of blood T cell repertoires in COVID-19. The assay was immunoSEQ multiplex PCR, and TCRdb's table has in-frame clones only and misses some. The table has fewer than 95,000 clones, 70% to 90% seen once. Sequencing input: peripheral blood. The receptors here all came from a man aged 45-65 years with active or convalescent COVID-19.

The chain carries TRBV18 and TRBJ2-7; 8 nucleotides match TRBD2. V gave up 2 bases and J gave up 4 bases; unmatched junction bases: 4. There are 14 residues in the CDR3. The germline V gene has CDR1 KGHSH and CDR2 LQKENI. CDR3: CASSPDRGGYEQYF. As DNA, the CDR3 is TGTGCCAGCTCACCAGACCGGGGGGGATACGAGCAGTACTTC.

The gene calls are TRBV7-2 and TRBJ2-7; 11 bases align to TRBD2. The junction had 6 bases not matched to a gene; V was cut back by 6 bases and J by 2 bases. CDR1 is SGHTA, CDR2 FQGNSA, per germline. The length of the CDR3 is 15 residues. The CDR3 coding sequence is TGTGCCAGCAGTTCCCATAGCGGGAGGGCCTACGAGCAGTACTTC. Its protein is CASSSHSGRAYEQYF. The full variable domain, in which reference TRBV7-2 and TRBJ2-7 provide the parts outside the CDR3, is GAGVSQSPSNKVTEKGKDVELRCDPISGHTALYWYRQSLGQGLEFLIYFQGNSAPDKSGLPSDRFSAERTGGSVSTLTIQRTQQEDSAVYLCASSSHSGRAYEQYFGPGTRLTVT.

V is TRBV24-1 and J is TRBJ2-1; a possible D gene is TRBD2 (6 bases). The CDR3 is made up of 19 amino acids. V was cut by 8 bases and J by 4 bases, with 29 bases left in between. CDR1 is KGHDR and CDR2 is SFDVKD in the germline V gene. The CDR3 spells CATKGAFSLGGAIYNEQFF. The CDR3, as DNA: TGTGCCACCAAAGGGGCCTTTTCTCTTGGCGGGGCAATATACAATGAGCAGTTCTTC.

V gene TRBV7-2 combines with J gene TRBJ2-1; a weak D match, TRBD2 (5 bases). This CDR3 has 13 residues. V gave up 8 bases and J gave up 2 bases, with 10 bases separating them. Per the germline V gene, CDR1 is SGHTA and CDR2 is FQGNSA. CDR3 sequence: CASALGAYNEQFF. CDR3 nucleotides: TGTGCCAGCGCCCTCGGGGCCTACAATGAGCAGTTCTTC.

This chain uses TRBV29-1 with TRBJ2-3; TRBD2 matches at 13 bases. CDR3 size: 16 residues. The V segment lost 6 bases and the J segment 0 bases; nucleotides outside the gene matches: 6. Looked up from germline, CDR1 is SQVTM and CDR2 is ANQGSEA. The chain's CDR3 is CSVQGLAGPSTDTQYF. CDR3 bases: TGCAGCGTGCAGGGACTAGCGGGACCTAGCACAGATACGCAGTATTTT.

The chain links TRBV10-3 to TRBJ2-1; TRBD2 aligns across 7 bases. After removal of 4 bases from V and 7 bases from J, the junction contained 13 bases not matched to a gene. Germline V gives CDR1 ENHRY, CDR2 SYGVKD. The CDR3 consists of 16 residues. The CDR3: CAISAGLAGEGNEQFF. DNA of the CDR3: TGTGCCATCAGTGCGGGGTTGGCGGGAGAGGGGAATGAGCAGTTCTTC.

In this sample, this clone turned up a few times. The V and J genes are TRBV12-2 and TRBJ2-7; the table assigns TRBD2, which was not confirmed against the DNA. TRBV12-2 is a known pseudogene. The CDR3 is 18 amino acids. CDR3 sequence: CASRLALPGREGRYEQYF. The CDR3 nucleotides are TGTGCAAGTCGCTTAGCCCTCCCCGGTCGGGAGGGCCGGTACGAGCAGTACTTC.

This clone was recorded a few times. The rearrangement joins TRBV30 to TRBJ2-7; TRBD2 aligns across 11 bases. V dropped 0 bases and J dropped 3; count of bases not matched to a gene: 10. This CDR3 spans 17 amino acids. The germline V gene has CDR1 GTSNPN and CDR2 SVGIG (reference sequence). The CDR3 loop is CAWSVPLAGGINYEQYF. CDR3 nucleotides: TGTGCCTGGAGTGTACCTCTAGCGGGAGGAATTAACTACGAGCAGTACTTC.

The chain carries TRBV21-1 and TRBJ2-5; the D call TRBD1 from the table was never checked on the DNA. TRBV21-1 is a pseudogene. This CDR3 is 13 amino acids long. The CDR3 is CASSTTDQETQYF. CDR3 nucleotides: TGTGCCAGCAGCACCACAGATCAAGAGACCCAGTACTTC.

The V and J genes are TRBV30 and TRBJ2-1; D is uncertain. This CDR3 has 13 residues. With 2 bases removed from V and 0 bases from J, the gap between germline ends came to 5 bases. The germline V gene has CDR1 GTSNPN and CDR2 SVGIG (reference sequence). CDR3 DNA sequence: TGTGCCTGGAGTAGCCGCTCCTACAATGAGCAGTTCTTC. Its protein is CAWSSRSYNEQFF.

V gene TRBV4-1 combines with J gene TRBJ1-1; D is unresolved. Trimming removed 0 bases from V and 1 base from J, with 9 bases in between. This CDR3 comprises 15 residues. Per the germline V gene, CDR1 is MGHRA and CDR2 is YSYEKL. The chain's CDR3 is CASSQEVTRNTEAFF. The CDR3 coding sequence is TGCGCCAGCAGCCAAGAAGTTACGAGGAACACTGAAGCTTTCTTT.

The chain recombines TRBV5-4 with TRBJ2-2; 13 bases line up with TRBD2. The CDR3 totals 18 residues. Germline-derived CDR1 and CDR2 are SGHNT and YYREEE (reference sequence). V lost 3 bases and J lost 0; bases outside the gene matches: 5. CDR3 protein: CASSSGLAGAPNTGELFF. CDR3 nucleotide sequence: TGTGCCAGCAGCTCCGGACTAGCGGGGGCCCCGAACACCGGGGAGCTGTTTTTT.

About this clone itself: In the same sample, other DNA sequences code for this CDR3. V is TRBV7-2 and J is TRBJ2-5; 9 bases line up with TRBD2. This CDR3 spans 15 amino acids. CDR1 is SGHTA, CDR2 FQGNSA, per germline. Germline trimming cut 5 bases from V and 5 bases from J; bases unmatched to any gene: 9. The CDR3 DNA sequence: TGTGCCAGCAGCCCACCGGGACTAGCCGGCGAGACCCAGTACTTC. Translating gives CASSPPGLAGETQYF.

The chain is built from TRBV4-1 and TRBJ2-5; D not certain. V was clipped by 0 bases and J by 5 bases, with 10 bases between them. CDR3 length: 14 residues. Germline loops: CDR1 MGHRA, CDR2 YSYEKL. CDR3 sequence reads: CASSQDEAAETQYF. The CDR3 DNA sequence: TGCGCCAGCAGCCAAGACGAGGCCGCCGAGACCCAGTACTTC.

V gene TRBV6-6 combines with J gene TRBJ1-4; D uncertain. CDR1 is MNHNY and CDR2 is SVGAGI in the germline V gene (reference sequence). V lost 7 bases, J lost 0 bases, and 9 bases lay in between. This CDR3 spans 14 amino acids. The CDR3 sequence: CASTPRATNEKLFF. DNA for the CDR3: TGTGCCAGCACCCCCCGGGCAACTAATGAAAAACTGTTTTTT.

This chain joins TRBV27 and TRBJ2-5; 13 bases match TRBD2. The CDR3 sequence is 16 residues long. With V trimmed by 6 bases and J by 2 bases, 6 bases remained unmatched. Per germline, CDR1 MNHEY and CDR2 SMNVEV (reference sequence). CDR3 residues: CASRTGTSGVQETQYF. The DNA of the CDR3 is TGTGCCAGCAGGACCGGGACTAGCGGGGTTCAAGAGACCCAGTACTTC.

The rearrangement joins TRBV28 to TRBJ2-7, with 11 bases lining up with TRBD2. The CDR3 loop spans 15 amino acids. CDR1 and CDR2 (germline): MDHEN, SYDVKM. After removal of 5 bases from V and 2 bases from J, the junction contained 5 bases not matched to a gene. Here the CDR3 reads CASSLGTSGPYEQYF. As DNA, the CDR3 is TGTGCCAGCAGTCTTGGGACTAGCGGCCCCTACGAGCAGTACTTC.

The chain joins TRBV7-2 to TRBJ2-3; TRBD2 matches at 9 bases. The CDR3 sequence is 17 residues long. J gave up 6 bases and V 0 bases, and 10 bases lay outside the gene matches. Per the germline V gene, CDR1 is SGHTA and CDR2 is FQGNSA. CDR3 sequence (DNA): TGTGCCAGCAGCTTAGCCCCCCCTGCGGGGGGGACTGATACGCAGTATTTT. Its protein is CASSLAPPAGGTDTQYF. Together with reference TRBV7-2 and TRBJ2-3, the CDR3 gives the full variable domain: GAGVSQSPSNKVTEKGKDVELRCDPISGHTALYWYRQSLGQGLEFLIYFQGNSAPDKSGLPSDRFSAERTGGSVSTLTIQRTQQEDSAVYLCASSLAPPAGGTDTQYFGPGTRLTVL.

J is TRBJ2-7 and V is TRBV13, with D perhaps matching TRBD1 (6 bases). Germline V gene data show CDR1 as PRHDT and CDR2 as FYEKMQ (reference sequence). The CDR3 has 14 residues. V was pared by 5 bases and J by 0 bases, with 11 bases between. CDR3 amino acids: CASSQGTDSYEQYF. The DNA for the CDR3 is TGTGCCAGCAGCCAGGGGACGGACTCCTACGAGCAGTACTTC.

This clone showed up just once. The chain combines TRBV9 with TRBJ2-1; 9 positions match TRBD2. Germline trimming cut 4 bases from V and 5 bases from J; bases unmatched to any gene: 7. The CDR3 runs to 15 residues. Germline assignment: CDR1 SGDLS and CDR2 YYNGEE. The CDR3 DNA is TGTGCCAGCAGCCCCCTAGCGGGAAGGAACAATGAGCAGTTCTTC. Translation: CASSPLAGRNNEQFF.

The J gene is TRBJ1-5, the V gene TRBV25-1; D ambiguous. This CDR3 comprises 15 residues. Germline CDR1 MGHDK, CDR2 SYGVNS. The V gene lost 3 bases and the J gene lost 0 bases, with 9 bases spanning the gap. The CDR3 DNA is TGTGCCAGCAGTGATAAAAGCCATAGCAATCAGCCCCAGCATTTT. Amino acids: CASSDKSHSNQPQHF. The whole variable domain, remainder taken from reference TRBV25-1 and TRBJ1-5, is EADIYQTPRYLVIGTGKKITLECSQTMGHDKMYWYQQDPGMELHLIHYSYGVNSTEKGDLSSESTVSRIRTEHFPLTLESARPSHTSQYLCASSDKSHSNQPQHFGDGTRLSIL.

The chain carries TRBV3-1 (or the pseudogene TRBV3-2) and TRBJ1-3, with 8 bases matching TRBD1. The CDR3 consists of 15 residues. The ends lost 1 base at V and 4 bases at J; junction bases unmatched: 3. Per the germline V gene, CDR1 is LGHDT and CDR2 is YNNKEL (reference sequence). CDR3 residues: CASSQVQGVGNTIYF. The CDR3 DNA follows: TGTGCCAGCAGCCAAGTACAGGGGGTCGGAAACACCATATATTTT.

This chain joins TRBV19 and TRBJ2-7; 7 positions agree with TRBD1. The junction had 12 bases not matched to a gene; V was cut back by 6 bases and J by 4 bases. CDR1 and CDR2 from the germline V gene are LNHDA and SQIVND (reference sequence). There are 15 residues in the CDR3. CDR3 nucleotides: TGTGCCAGTAGCGAAAACACAGGGGCCTTGTACGAGCAGTACTTC. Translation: CASSENTGALYEQYF.

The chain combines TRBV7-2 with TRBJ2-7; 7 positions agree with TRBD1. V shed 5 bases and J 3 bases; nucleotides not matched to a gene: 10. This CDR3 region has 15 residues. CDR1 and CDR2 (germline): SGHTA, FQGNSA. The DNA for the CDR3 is TGTGCCAGCAGCCCCCAGACAGGGCCCTACTACGAGCAGTACTTC. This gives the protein CASSPQTGPYYEQYF.

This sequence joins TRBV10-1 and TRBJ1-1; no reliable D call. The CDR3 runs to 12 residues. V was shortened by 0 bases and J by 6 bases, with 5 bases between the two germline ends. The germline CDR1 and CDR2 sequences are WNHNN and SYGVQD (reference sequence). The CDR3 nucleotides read TGCGCCAGCAGTGAGTCGACATCTGAAGCTTTCTTT. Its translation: CASSESTSEAFF.

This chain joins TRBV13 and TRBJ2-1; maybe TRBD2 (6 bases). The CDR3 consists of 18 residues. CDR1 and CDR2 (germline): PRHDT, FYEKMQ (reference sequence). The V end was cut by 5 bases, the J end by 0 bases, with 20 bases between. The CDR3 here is CASSPPGVMQNSYNEQFF. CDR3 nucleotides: TGTGCCAGCAGCCCGCCGGGGGTTATGCAGAACTCCTACAATGAGCAGTTCTTC.

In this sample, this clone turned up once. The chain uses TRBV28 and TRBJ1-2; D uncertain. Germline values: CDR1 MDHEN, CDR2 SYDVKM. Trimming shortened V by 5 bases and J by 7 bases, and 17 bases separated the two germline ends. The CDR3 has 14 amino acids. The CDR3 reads CASSHGSLEGGYTF. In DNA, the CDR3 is TGTGCCAGCAGTCACGGGAGTCTTGAGGGTGGCTACACCTTC.